These 7 T cell receptor beta chains came from one sample sequenced in a study of CD8+ T cells in alopecia areata. Reverse transcribed after extraction, RNA yielded cDNA as the sequencing template. TCRdb's copy holds only in-frame clones and misses some; the assay was immunoSEQ multiplex PCR. The sample contains 150,000 or so clones, roughly 50% of which appear only once. Sequencing was carried out using CD4+ T cells sorted from blood. The receptors here all came from a human donor with alopecia areata.

The chain carries TRBV28 and TRBJ2-3; tentative D call: TRBD1 (5 bases). The CDR3 has 13 amino acids. CDR1 is MDHEN, CDR2 SYDVKM, per germline. The V end lost 10 bases, the J end lost 7 bases, and 18 bases lay between the germline ends. The CDR3 sequence: CATQGSMENTQYF. DNA of the CDR3: TGTGCCACCCAGGGTTCGATGGAAAATACGCAGTATTTT.

The CDR3 sequence is CSAPQAGTGGLGGYTF. The CDR3 DNA reads TGCAGCGCCCCCCAAGCCGGGACAGGGGGGTTAGGTGGCTACACCTTC. The V and J genes are TRBV29-1 and TRBJ1-2, with TRBD1 matching 11 bases. This CDR3 has 16 residues. V lost 7 bases, J lost 7 bases, and 17 bases stayed unmatched. Germline loops: CDR1 SQVTM, CDR2 ANQGSEA.

This clone came up a few times. This chain joins TRBV29-1 and TRBJ2-7; TRBD1 aligns across 8 bases. Germline CDR1 reads SQVTM; CDR2 reads ANQGSEA. V lost 3 bases to trimming and J lost 5 bases; unmatched junction nucleotides: 3. CDR3 length: 12 amino acids. CDR3 protein: CSVDGTGHEQYF. As DNA, the CDR3 is TGCAGCGTTGACGGGACAGGCCACGAGCAGTACTTC.

V usage is TRBV7-3 and J usage is TRBJ2-2, with 7 bases lining up with TRBD1. Trimming took 0 bases from V and 3 from J; bases not matched to a gene: 1. From germline, CDR1 is SGHTA and CDR2 FQGTGA. The CDR3 contains 15 residues. CDR3 region: CASSLTGQHTGELFF. In DNA, the CDR3 is TGTGCCAGCAGCTTAACGGGACAGCACACCGGGGAGCTGTTTTTT.

This clone has a single count. V usage is TRBV5-1 and J usage is TRBJ2-4; no definite D call. The germline CDR1 and CDR2 sequences are SGHRS and YFSETQ. This CDR3 comprises 12 residues. The germline V and J ends were trimmed by 2 bases and 8 bases, with 8 bases remaining between them. CDR3: CASSFAGDIQYF. In DNA form, the CDR3 reads TGCGCCAGCAGCTTTGCTGGGGACATTCAGTACTTC.

This rearrangement joins TRBV4-2 to TRBJ2-5; the D gene is possibly TRBD1 (6 bases). Germline V gene lookup returns CDR1 LGHNA and CDR2 YNFKEQ. The CDR3 has 16 amino acids. Trimming removed 0 bases from V and 0 bases from J, with 11 bases in between. CDR3 nucleotide sequence: TGTGCCAGCAGCCAAGAGGGGACAAGGAACCAAGAGACCCAGTACTTC. It encodes CASSQEGTRNQETQYF.

The sample holds a few counts of this clone. This sequence joins TRBV5-4 and TRBJ2-3, with TRBD1 identical over 8 bases. Trimming removed 9 bases from V and 3 bases from J; junction bases left unmatched: 6. The length of the CDR3 is 13 residues. CDR1 is SGHNT, CDR2 YYREEE, per germline (reference sequence). CDR3 sequence: CATRGQGTDTQYF. The CDR3 DNA is TGTGCCACCAGGGGGCAGGGGACAGATACGCAGTATTTT.